This is a list of T cell receptor beta chains from one sample in a study of blood T cells in healthy people across ages. TCRdb reprocessed the 5' RACE reads with MiXCR, giving one entry per CDR3 protein. This table has approximately 1.5 million distinct CDR3 sequences, 30% to 35% appearing once. Input material: blood. The receptors stem from a woman younger than 45 in good health. CDR3s include the opening cysteine and the closing phenylalanine or tryptophan. D genes are given only for firm matches. The size entry is marked missing in some rows and otherwise reads once, few, many or a size class.

abundance	d_gene	j_gene	v_gene	CDR3nt	CDR3aa
few	.	TRBJ1-1	TRBV18	TGTGCCAGCTCACCACCGGATAACACTGAAGCTTTCTTT	CASSPPDNTEAFF
few	TRBD1	TRBJ1-2	TRBV10-3	TGTGCCATCTCGACAGGGGATGGCTACACCTTC	CAISTGDGYTF
.	.	TRBJ2-1	TRBV28	TGTGCCAGCAGCCTACAGCGTCATGAGCAGTTCTTC	CASSLQRHEQFF
few	TRBD2	TRBJ2-1	TRBV7-2	TGTGCCAGCAGCTTCCGGACTAGCGGGGGAACAACCTACAATGAGCAGTTCTTC	CASSFRTSGGTTYNEQFF
.	TRBD2	TRBJ2-1	TRBV5-6	TGTGCCAGCAGCACTGGACTAGCGGGAGGATGGGTTGAGCAGTTCTTC	CASSTGLAGGWVEQFF
.	.	TRBJ2-3	TRBV20-1	TGCAGTGCTAGTGGTGGGAAAGGGAATACGCAGTATTTT	CSASGGKGNTQYF
.	.	TRBJ2-1	TRBV7-3	TGTGCCAGAATCTTGGGGGAGTGGAATGAGCAGTTCTTC	CARILGEWNEQFF
.	TRBD2	TRBJ2-5	TRBV11-2	TGTGCCAGCAGCTTAGATCGGGAGGGAGTTAAAGAGACCCAGTACTTC	CASSLDREGVKETQYF
few	.	TRBJ2-7	TRBV27	TGTGCCAGCAGTACCCGCGGCAGGGCCGAGCAGTACTTC	CASSTRGRAEQYF
.	.	TRBJ1-5	TRBV7-2	TGTGCCAGCAGCTGGGGAGCAGGGGGCAATCAGCCCCAGCATTTT	CASSWGAGGNQPQHF
.	TRBD2	TRBJ2-1	TRBV5-1	TGCGCCAGCAGCTTGGAGGGACTAGCATCCAATGAGCAGTTCTTC	CASSLEGLASNEQFF
.	TRBD2	TRBJ2-1	TRBV6-2/TRBV6-3	TGTGCCAGCAGTTTCCTCCCACCGACTAGCGGGTCTAACAATGAGCAGTTCTTC	CASSFLPPTSGSNNEQFF
few	.	TRBJ1-4	TRBV27	TGTGCCAGCAGGCGCCTAGGGCAGATTAATGAAAAACTGTTTTTT	CASRRLGQINEKLFF
.	.	TRBJ2-3	TRBV7-9	TGTGCCAGCAGACGGACTGGCGGCCACAGCACAGATACGCAGTATTTT	CASRRTGGHSTDTQYF
.	TRBD2	TRBJ2-5	TRBV24-1	TGTGCCACCAGTGATTCCAGCGGGGGGGCGTTTGAGACCCAGTACTTC	CATSDSSGGAFETQYF
.	.	TRBJ2-3	TRBV6-1	TGTGCCAGCAGTGAAATCAGAGGGGGGAGCACAGATACGCAGTATTTT	CASSEIRGGSTDTQYF
.	TRBD2	TRBJ2-5	TRBV7-9	TGTGCCAGCAGCCCAGCGATCAGCGGGAGTGGAGAGACCCAGTACTTC	CASSPAISGSGETQYF
.	.	TRBJ2-1	TRBV28	TGTGCCACCGATCAAATTGGGGTTTACAATGAGCAGTTCTTC	CATDQIGVYNEQFF
few	.	TRBJ1-6	TRBV12-3/TRBV12-4	TGTGCCAGCAGTTTACGAGTGACAGGCCTTAATTCACCCCTCCACTTT	CASSLRVTGLNSPLHF
few	TRBD1	TRBJ1-2	TRBV9	TGTGCCAGCAGCGGAATCTCAGGGGGTGGCTACACCTTC	CASSGISGGGYTF
once	TRBD2	TRBJ2-5	TRBV9	TGTGCCAGCAGCGGAACGCTAGCGCGGGAGACCCGGTACTTC	CASSGTLARETRYF
few	.	TRBJ1-6	TRBV29-1	TGCAGCGGGACCGGGACGGATAATTCACCCCTCCACTTT	CSGTGTDNSPLHF
.	.	TRBJ2-3	TRBV7-6	TGTGCCAGCAGCGGGTACTTAGACGGCACAGATACGCAGTATTTT	CASSGYLDGTDTQYF
many	TRBD1	TRBJ2-7	TRBV29-1	TGCAGCGTTGAAGAACCGGGACAGCCCTACGAGCAGTACTTC	CSVEEPGQPYEQYF
many	.	TRBJ2-1	TRBV20-1	TGCAGTGCTAGGGTTAGCGGTTACAATGAGCAGTTCTTC	CSARVSGYNEQFF
.	TRBD1	TRBJ2-7	TRBV27	TGTGCCAGCAGTAAACCGGGACAGGGGATGTACGAGCAGTACTTC	CASSKPGQGMYEQYF
few	.	TRBJ2-7	TRBV7-9	TGTGCCAGCAGCCACCTCCGGGTCTACGAGCAGTACTTC	CASSHLRVYEQYF
few	TRBD1	TRBJ2-3	TRBV2	TGTGCCAGCAGGCCCTCTCGCCTGGGCGAGGGGGCCCCGTCCACAGATGCGCAGTATTTT	CASRPSRLGEGAPSTDAQYF
many	.	TRBJ2-3	TRBV12-3/TRBV12-4	TGTGCCAGCAGTTGGGATACGCAGTATTTT	CASSWDTQYF
many	TRBD1	TRBJ1-2	TRBV25-1	TGTGCCAGCAGTGATACCGGGACAGGGGATGGCTACACCTTC	CASSDTGTGDGYTF
.	.	TRBJ2-1	TRBV9	TGTGCCAGCAGCGTATTCCCCTCTAGCCTCTCGCCCAATGAGCAGTTCTTC	CASSVFPSSLSPNEQFF
.	TRBD1	TRBJ1-2	TRBV5-6	TGTGCCAGCAGCTCGTCCGCGGGACAGCGAGGGCATGGCTACACCTTC	CASSSSAGQRGHGYTF
few	TRBD2	TRBJ2-3	TRBV20-1	TGCAGTGCTCCACGTGGGCGGGGGGGATTCACAGATACGCAGTATTTT	CSAPRGRGGFTDTQYF
.	TRBD2	TRBJ2-1	TRBV7-9	TGTGCCAGCGCCGGACTAGTGGGGAGCTCCTACAATGAGCAGTTCTTC	CASAGLVGSSYNEQFF
once	.	TRBJ2-4	TRBV27	TGTGCCAGCGGTCTAGCGAACGTTCAGTACTTC	CASGLANVQYF
few	.	TRBJ2-7	TRBV7-8	TGTGCCAGCAGCTTAGGGAAGGGTGGGGGAGTGTACGAGCAGTACTTC	CASSLGKGGGVYEQYF
once	.	TRBJ2-5	TRBV20-1	TGCAGGGCTACCGACGGGGAAGAGACCCAGTACTTC	CRATDGEETQYF
.	.	TRBJ2-3	TRBV5-1	TGCACCACCGGTTGGGCGGCCAGCACAGATACGCAGTATTTT	CTTGWAASTDTQYF
.	TRBD2	TRBJ2-5	TRBV6-1	TGTGCCAGCAGTGGGACTAGCGGGGGTAGGCAGACCCAGTACTTC	CASSGTSGGRQTQYF
.	TRBD2	TRBJ2-1	TRBV7-2	TGTGCCAGCAGCTTCACGAGCGGGAGGGGGAATGGGCAGTTCTTC	CASSFTSGRGNGQFF
many	.	TRBJ2-7	TRBV27	TGTGCCAGCAGCCCCCGGGACCGTTACGAGCAGTACTTC	CASSPRDRYEQYF
.	TRBD1	TRBJ2-5	TRBV5-1	TGCGCCAGCAGCTCCAACCCGGGACAGTTGGGGGAGCAGTACTTC	CASSSNPGQLGEQYF
.	.	TRBJ2-3	TRBV7-3	TGTGCCAGCAGCGCCGCACGCAGGGCCATTAGCACAGATACGCAGTATTTT	CASSAARRAISTDTQYF
.	.	TRBJ2-5	TRBV3-1	TGTGCCAGCAGCCAAGGCACAGGGAGGGCCCAGTACTTC	CASSQGTGRAQYF
.	TRBD1	TRBJ2-7	TRBV6-5	TGTGCCGGCAGCCGCGACAGGGGTATATCCGAGCAGTACTTC	CAGSRDRGISEQYF
.	TRBD2	TRBJ2-7	TRBV20-1	TGCAGTGCTAGGGAACTAGCGGGGAAAAGCTACGAGCAGTACTTC	CSARELAGKSYEQYF
once	TRBD2	TRBJ2-3	TRBV6-1	TGTGCCAGCACCCCCGCGGGGAATAGCGGGGGGCTACGGGGCACAGATACGCAGTATTTT	CASTPAGNSGGLRGTDTQYF
.	.	TRBJ2-3	TRBV24-1	TGTGCCACCAGGGGGGACAGGGGACTAGCGGAGGGAGATACGCAGTATTTT	CATRGDRGLAEGDTQYF
.	TRBD1	TRBJ1-1	TRBV28	TGTGCCAGCAGAGCTGGGACAGGGGGGAGCGCTGAAGCTTTCTTT	CASRAGTGGSAEAFF
.	.	TRBJ2-3	TRBV20-1	TGCAGTGCTAGAGATAGGCTGCGGGCTACGCAGTATTTT	CSARDRLRATQYF
.	TRBD2	TRBJ2-5	TRBV27	TGTGCCGGCAGAAGGCTAGCGGGGCAAGAGACCCAGTACTTC	CAGRRLAGQETQYF
few	.	TRBJ2-7	TRBV20-1	TGCAGTGCTAGTGAGGGGCGCTCCTACGAGCAGTACTTC	CSASEGRSYEQYF
few	TRBD1	TRBJ1-2	TRBV7-9	TGTGCCAGCAGCTCACCCACAGGGGAGTTATATGGCTACACCTTC	CASSSPTGELYGYTF
few	.	TRBJ2-3	TRBV7-3	TGTGCCAGCAGCTTATCCGGCCCGCAGTATTTT	CASSLSGPQYF
many	TRBD1	TRBJ2-7	TRBV20-1	TGCAGTGCTAGACCGGGACAGGGATTATGGGAGCAGTACTTC	CSARPGQGLWEQYF